This TCR beta chain comes out of a study of post-analysis software for immune sequencing data. Notes on the study in general: F measure showed strong co-clustering of same-batch samples. Compared with controls, patients had more of about 5 TRBV segments, including TRBV5-6, TRBV5-1 and TRBV20-1. Among multiple sclerosis patients, normalized Chao1 diversity was significantly below that of controls.

This CDR3 is 13 amino acids long. Trimming cost V 4 bases and J 10 bases; bases outside gene matches: 5. In the case of this clonotype: Antigen specificity is unknown.

The authors incorporated unique molecular identifiers into the TCR beta cDNA libraries. One entry per CDR3 protein, called by TCRdb with MiXCR from the PCR reads. This table has more than 500,000 distinct CDR3 sequences, less than 40% appearing once. This chain links TRBV12-3 or TRBV12-4 with TRBJ2-1; the match to TRBD1 covers 9 bases. The sequencing input was blood. This TCR was recovered from a girl aged 2-17 years with multiple sclerosis. The CDR3 region has the DNA TGTGCCAGCAGTTCGGACAGGGGAAAAGAGCAGTTCTTC. Translating gives CASSSDRGKEQFF.